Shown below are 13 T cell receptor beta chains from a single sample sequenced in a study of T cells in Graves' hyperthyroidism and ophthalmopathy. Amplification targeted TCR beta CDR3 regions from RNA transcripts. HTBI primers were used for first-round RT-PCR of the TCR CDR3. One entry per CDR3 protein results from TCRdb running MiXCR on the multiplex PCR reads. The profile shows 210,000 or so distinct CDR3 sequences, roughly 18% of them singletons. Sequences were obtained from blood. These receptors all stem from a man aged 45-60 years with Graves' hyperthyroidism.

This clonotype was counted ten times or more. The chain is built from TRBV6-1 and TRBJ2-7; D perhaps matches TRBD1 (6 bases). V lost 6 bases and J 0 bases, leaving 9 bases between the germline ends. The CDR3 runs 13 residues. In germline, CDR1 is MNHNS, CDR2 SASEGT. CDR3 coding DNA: TGTGCCAGCAGAACAGGGAGCTCCTACGAGCAGTACTTC. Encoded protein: CASRTGSSYEQYF.

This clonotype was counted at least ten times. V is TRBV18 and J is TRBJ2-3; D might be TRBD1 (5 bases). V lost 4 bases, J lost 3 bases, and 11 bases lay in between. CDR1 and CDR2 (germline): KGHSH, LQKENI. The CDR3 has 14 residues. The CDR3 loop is CASSLTRQTDTQYF. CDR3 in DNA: TGTGCCAGCTCACTAACTCGACAGACAGATACGCAGTATTTT.

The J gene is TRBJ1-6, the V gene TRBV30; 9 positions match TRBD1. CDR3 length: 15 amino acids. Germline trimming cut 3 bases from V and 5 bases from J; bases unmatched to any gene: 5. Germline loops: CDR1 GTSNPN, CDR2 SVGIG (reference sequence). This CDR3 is CAWSSYRGHNSPLHF. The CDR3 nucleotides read TGTGCCTGGAGCTCTTACAGGGGGCATAATTCACCCCTCCACTTT.

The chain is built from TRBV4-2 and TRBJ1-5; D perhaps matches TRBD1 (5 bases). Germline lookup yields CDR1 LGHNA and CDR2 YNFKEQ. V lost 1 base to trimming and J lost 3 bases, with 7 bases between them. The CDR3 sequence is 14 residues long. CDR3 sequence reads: CASSQGGINQPQHF. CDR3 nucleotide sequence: TGTGCCAGCAGCCAAGGGGGGATCAATCAGCCCCAGCATTTT.

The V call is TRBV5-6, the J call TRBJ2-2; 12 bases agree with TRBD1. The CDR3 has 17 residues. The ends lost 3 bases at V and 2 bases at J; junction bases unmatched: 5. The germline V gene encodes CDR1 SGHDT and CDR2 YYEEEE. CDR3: CASSWGQGAFNTGELFF. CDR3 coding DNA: TGTGCCAGCAGCTGGGGACAGGGGGCCTTTAACACCGGGGAGCTGTTTTTT.

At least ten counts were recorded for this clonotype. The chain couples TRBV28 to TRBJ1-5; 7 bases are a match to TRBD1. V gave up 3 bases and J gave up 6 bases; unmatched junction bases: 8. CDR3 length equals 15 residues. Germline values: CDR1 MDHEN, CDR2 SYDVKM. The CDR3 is CASSFISGGRQPQHF. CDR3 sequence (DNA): TGTGCCAGCAGTTTCATTTCAGGGGGGCGTCAGCCCCAGCATTTT.

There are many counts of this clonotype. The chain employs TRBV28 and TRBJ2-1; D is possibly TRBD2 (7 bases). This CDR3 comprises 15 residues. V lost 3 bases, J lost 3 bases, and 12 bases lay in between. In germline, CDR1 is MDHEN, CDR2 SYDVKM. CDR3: CASSFSGGNYNEQFF. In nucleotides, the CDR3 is TGTGCCAGCAGTTTTTCGGGGGGCAACTACAATGAGCAGTTCTTC. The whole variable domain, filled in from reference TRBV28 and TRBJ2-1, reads DVKVTQSSRYLVKRTGEKVFLECVQDMDHENMFWYRQDPGLGLRLIYFSYDVKMKEKGDIPEGYSVSREKKERFSLILESASTNQTSMYLCASSFSGGNYNEQFFGPGTRLTVL.

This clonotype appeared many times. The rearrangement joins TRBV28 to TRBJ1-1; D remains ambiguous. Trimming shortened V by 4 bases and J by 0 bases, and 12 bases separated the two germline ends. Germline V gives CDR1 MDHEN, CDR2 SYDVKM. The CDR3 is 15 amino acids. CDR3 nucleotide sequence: TGTGCCAGCAGTTCCGTCGTAGGCATGAACACTGAAGCTTTCTTT. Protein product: CASSSVVGMNTEAFF.

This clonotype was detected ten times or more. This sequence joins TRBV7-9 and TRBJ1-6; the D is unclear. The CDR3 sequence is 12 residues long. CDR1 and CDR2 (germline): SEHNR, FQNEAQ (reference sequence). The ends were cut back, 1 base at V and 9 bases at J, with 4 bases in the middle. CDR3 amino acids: CASSLDTSPLHF. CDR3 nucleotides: TGTGCCAGCAGCTTAGATACTTCACCCCTCCACTTT.

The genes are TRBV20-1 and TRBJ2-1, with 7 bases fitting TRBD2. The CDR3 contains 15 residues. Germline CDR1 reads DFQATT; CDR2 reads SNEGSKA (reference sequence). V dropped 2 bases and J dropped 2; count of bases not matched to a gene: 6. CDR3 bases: TGCAGTGCTAGATCCCGCCGGGAGGCCTACAATGAGCAGTTCTTC. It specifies CSARSRREAYNEQFF.

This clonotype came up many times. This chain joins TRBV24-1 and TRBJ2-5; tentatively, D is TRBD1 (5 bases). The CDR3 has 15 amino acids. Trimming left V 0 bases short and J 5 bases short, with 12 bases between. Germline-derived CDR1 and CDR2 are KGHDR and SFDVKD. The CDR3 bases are TGTGCCACCAGTGATTTGCAGGGTTCCGGGGAGACCCAGTACTTC. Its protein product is CATSDLQGSGETQYF.

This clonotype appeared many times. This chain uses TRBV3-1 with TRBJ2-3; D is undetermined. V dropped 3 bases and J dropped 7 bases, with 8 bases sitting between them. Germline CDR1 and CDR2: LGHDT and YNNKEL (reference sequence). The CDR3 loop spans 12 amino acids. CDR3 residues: CASSQEPHTQYF. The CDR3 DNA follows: TGTGCCAGCAGCCAGGAGCCCCATACGCAGTATTTT.

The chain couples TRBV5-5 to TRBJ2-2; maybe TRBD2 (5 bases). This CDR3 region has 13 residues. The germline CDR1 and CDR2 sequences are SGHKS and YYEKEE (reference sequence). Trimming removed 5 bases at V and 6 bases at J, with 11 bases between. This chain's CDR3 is CASSSWGAGELFF. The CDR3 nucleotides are TGTGCCAGCAGTTCGTGGGGAGCCGGGGAGCTGTTTTTT.